The rows below give T cell receptor beta chains drawn from one sample of a study of radiation and T cells in renal cell carcinoma. Profiling relied on immunoSEQ multiplex PCR, and the TCRdb table lists in-frame clones only, not all of them. The sample lists 100,000 to 150,000 clones, roughly four fifths occurring once. The sequenced sample was blood, obtained from a patient whose treatment included radiotherapy and nephrectomy. The source of these receptors is a man aged 50-60 years with renal cell carcinoma. CDR3s leave out the opening cysteine and the closing phenylalanine or tryptophan. The D gene is left open where the match is weak. Clone size appears in some rows only: once, few, many, or a class for an expanded clone.

-	TRBV27	13	TRBD2	TRBJ2-1	ASSPLAGASVEQF
-	TRBV7-2	11	-	TRBJ1-2	ASSIYRDRGYT
-	TRBV19	12	TRBD1	TRBJ2-1	ASSWTGGSAEQF
-	TRBV7-2	12	-	TRBJ2-5	ASSLEGMGETQY
-	TRBV5-6	9	-	TRBJ2-7	ASSFRREQY
-	TRBV5-4	12	TRBD1	TRBJ1-1	ASSDRGLNTEAF
-	TRBV11-2	11	TRBD1	TRBJ1-1	ASSVIGGFEAF
few	TRBV6-6	14	TRBD2	TRBJ2-3	ASSYWASGRGDTQY
few	TRBV4-1	15	TRBD2	TRBJ2-7	ASSRKLQTSGNYEQY
-	TRBV6-6	13	-	TRBJ2-7	ASSYSYYGGYEQY
-	TRBV7-2	13	TRBD1	TRBJ2-1	ASSPHGTGVNEQF
-	TRBV9	13	TRBD2	TRBJ2-3	ASRLTASGPDTQY
-	TRBV30	11	TRBD2	TRBJ2-2	AWSPTGGSGLF
-	TRBV4-3	15	-	TRBJ2-5	ASSQGGQDPRVGTQY
-	TRBV4-3	13	-	TRBJ2-2	ASSQVAWDTGELF
-	TRBV5-8	15	-	TRBJ1-3	ASSLSGGASSGNTIY
-	TRBV7-2	12	TRBD1	TRBJ1-1	ASSRTGDIIEAF
-	TRBV2	9	-	TRBJ2-7	ASSAGYEQY
-	TRBV6-6	13	TRBD1	TRBJ2-3	ASRQGTYSTDTQY
-	TRBV19	11	-	TRBJ1-3	ASSSRTGNTIY
few	TRBV4-2	11	-	TRBJ2-7	ASSRDLSYEQY
-	TRBV18	11	-	TRBJ1-2	ASSPDRYYGYT
-	TRBV5-8	13	TRBD1	TRBJ2-7	ASSLGPGGFDEQY
few	TRBV6-5	11	-	TRBJ2-7	ASSYSTQGWQY
-	TRBV6-5	14	-	TRBJ1-1	ASSSERTEPRAEAF
-	TRBV14	11	-	TRBJ2-3	ASSSTTSGTQY
-	TRBV10-2	13	TRBD1	TRBJ2-1	ASRTGQSSYNEQF
-	TRBV6-6	13	-	TRBJ2-3	ASSYMRVSTDTQY
-	TRBV30	14	-	TRBJ1-6	AWSALGASYNSPLH
-	TRBV14	10	TRBD1	TRBJ2-7	ASSGTGYEQY
-	TRBV7-2	13	-	TRBJ2-7	ASSLDPGRVYEQY
-	TRBV6-6	12	-	TRBJ2-7	ASRGAGGTYEQY
-	TRBV9	14	-	TRBJ2-3	ASSVWEQGSADTQY
-	TRBV4-1	15	-	TRBJ1-1	ASSQNLRGLGNTEAF
-	TRBV6-5	13	TRBD1	TRBJ2-7	ASSYGDRGIGEQY
-	TRBV10-1	13	-	TRBJ1-5	AVNQEGLLEQPQH
-	TRBV5-1	10	-	TRBJ2-7	ASKGSGYEQY
-	TRBV5-1	13	TRBD1	TRBJ1-2	ASSRGDSTTGGYT
-	TRBV7-2	13	TRBD2	TRBJ2-3	ASSLAGGRADTQY
-	TRBV7-6	12	-	TRBJ2-7	ASSLGATSYEQY
-	TRBV14	15	-	TRBJ2-2	ASSQVGGRGVTGELF
-	TRBV6-6	14	TRBD1	TRBJ2-4	ASSYPGQVAKNIQY
-	TRBV30	9	-	TRBJ1-1	AWSRVGEAF
few	TRBV2	12	-	TRBJ2-2	ASSVAGNTGELF
-	TRBV9	15	-	TRBJ2-5	ASSVGVRNAAQETQY
-	TRBV19	15	TRBD2	TRBJ2-4	ASSIYLAGAAKNIQY
-	TRBV5-4	13	-	TRBJ2-7	ASSLEVGRIYEQY
-	TRBV6-1	12	-	TRBJ1-2	ASSEGGSNYGYT
-	TRBV29-1	11	TRBD1	TRBJ1-2	SVEVRQGVGYT
-	TRBV13	13	-	TRBJ1-6	ASSPRGREDSPLH
-	TRBV28	13	TRBD2	TRBJ2-2	ASSAGLAFTGELF
-	TRBV9	13	-	TRBJ2-3	ASSSNPPFTDTQY
few	TRBV19	11	-	TRBJ1-1	ASSIEGDTEAF
-	TRBV10-3	13	-	TRBJ2-5	AISAALGHVGTQY
-	TRBV4-3	14	TRBD1	TRBJ1-6	ASSQETGGNNSPLH
-	TRBV28	10	-	TRBJ1-2	ASSLIDYGYT
-	TRBV29-1	13	TRBD1	TRBJ2-1	SSTGGGSSYNEQF
-	TRBV5-1	12	-	TRBJ2-1	ASSQTPSYNEQF